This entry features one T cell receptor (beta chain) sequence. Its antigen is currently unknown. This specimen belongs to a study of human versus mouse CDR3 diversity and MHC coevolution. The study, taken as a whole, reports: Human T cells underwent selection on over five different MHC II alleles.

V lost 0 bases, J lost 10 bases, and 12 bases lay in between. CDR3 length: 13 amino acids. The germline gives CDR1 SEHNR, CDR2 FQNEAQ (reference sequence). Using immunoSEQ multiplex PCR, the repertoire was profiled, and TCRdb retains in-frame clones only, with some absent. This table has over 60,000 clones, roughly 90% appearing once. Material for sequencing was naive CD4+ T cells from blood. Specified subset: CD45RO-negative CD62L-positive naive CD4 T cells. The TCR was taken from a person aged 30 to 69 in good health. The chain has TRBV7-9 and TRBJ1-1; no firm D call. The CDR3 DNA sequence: TGTGCCAGCAGCTTAGCCGGGATTTCTGGAGCTTTCTTT. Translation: CASSLAGISGAFF.